These 8 T cell receptor beta chains came from one sample sequenced in a study of technical replicates of blood from several donors. The repertoire was sequenced with immunoSEQ multiplex PCR; TCRdb's copy has only in-frame clones and lacks some. The data show some 81,000 clones, roughly 91% seen once. The source material was T cells isolated from PBMCs. The receptors come from a human donor in good health.

The gene calls are TRBV27 and TRBJ2-1, with 9 bases matching TRBD2. This CDR3 contains 16 residues. The V and J ends lost 2 bases and 4 bases, in that order; junction bases with no gene match: 6. Germline V CDR1 and CDR2: MNHEY, SMNVEV (reference sequence). The CDR3 nucleotides are TGTGCCAGCAGTTTAAGTCCCCTAGCGGGATACAATGAGCAGTTCTTC. Protein: CASSLSPLAGYNEQFF.

The rearrangement joins TRBV5-1 to TRBJ1-5; 11 bases agree with TRBD1. This CDR3 comprises 15 residues. Looked up from germline, CDR1 is SGHRS and CDR2 is YFSETQ. V was clipped by 4 bases and J by 6 bases; unmatched bases: 6. CDR3 nucleotides: TGCGCCAGCAGCCCCGGACAGGGGGCGGTTCAGCCCCAGCATTTT. Encoded protein: CASSPGQGAVQPQHF.

The genes are TRBV15 and TRBJ2-5, with 7 bases matching TRBD2. CDR1 LNHNV and CDR2 YYDKDF come from the germline V gene (reference sequence). With V trimmed by 8 bases and J by 1 base, 4 bases remained unmatched. There are 13 residues in the CDR3. The CDR3 spells CATWGGGQETQYF. The CDR3 bases are TGTGCCACCTGGGGCGGGGGCCAAGAGACCCAGTACTTC.

The CDR3 loop is CASSLSGKATEAFF. CDR3 sequence (DNA): TGTGCCAGCAGCTTATCAGGGAAGGCCACTGAAGCTTTCTTT. The V and J genes are TRBV7-8 and TRBJ1-1; a possible D gene is TRBD1 (5 bases). CDR3 size: 14 residues. With 2 bases removed from V and 4 bases from J, the gap between germline ends came to 11 bases. The V gene's germline CDR1 is SGHVS and CDR2 FQNEAQ.

V and J are TRBV2 and TRBJ1-5; 9 bases map to TRBD1. Germline CDR1 is SNHLY and CDR2 is FYNNEI. With 5 bases clipped from V and 6 bases from J, the junction kept 2 bases outside the gene matches. CDR3 length: 13 amino acids. The CDR3 region has the DNA TGTGCCAGCAGTACACAGGGGGCTCAGCCCCAGCATTTT. This encodes CASSTQGAQPQHF.

The chain recombines TRBV18 with TRBJ1-3, with D perhaps matching TRBD1 (6 bases). The CDR3 runs 17 residues. The germline V and J ends were trimmed by 3 bases and 4 bases, with 19 bases remaining between them. Germline V gene sequence: CDR1 KGHSH, CDR2 LQKENI. In DNA form, the CDR3 reads TGTGCCAGCTCACCGGTATCAGGGGTGCGGAGGGGAAACACCATATATTTT. Translated: CASSPVSGVRRGNTIYF.

This rearrangement joins TRBV6-1 to TRBJ2-1; 8 positions match TRBD1. The length of the CDR3 is 9 residues. J lost 12 bases, V lost 8 bases, and 0 bases had no gene match. Germline values: CDR1 MNHNS, CDR2 SASEGT. Here the CDR3 reads CASGTGQFF. DNA of the CDR3: TGTGCCAGCGGGACAGGGCAGTTCTTC.

The chain has TRBV29-1 and TRBJ1-1; D not certain. V gave up 6 bases and J gave up 5 bases, with 10 bases separating them. The germline gives CDR1 SQVTM, CDR2 ANQGSEA. There are 11 residues in the CDR3. The CDR3 is CSVIGGTEAFF. The DNA of the CDR3 is TGCAGCGTGATAGGAGGAACTGAAGCTTTCTTT.